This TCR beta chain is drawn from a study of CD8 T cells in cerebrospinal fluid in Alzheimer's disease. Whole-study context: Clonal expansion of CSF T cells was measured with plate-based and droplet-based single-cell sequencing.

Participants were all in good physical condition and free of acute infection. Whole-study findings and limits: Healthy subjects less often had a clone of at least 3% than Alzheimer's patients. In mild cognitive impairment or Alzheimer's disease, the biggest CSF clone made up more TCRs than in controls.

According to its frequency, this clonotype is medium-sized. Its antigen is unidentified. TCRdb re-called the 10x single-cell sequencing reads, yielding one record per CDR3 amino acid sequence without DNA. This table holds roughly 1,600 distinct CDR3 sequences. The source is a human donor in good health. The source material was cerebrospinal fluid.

The CDR3 here is CASSTTQGHSSYHQPQHF. This rearrangement joins TRBV19 to TRBJ1-5; absent DNA, TCRdb's TRBD1 call cannot be checked. The germline V gene has CDR1 LNHDA and CDR2 SQIVND (reference sequence). This CDR3 is built from 18 residues.